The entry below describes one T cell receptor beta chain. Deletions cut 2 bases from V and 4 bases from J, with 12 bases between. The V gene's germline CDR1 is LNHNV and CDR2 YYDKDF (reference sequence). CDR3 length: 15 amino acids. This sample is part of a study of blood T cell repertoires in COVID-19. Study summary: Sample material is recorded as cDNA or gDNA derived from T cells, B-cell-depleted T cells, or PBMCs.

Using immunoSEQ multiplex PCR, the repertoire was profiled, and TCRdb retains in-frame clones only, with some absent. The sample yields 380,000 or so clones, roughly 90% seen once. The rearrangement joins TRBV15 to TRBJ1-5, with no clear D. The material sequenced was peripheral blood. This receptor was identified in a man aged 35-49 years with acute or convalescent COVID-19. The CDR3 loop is CATSRFVEGNQPQHF. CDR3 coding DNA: TGTGCCACCAGCAGATTTGTGGAGGGTAATCAGCCCCAGCATTTT.